One T cell receptor (beta chain) is described in this entry. Its antigen remains unidentified. The source of the sample is a study of cytomegalovirus exposure and HLA in healthy donors. General study points: Excluded: some indistinguishable V segments such as TRBV6-2 and TRBV6-3. TCR beta V- and J-gene trimming, according to a later analysis, was linked to a missense DCLRE1C variant.

V trimming: 4 bases; J trimming: 3 bases; junction bases outside the gene matches: 4. The CDR3 contains 15 residues. CDR1 and CDR2 from the germline V gene are SGHTA and FQGNSA. Primers included in the PCR were 60 Vbeta and 13 Jbeta primers. TCRdb keeps only in-frame clones here, not all; method: immunoSEQ multiplex PCR. Of around 150,000 clones in the sample, approximately 80% were seen once. What was sequenced was PBMCs. V is TRBV7-2 and J is TRBJ1-5, with 9 bases lining up with TRBD1. This TCR derives from a man aged 35-49 years in good health and CMV-seropositive. The CDR3 DNA is TGTGCCAGCAGCTCGGGACAGGGAAACAATCAGCCCCAGCATTTT. Translation gives CASSSGQGNNQPQHF.